These 21 T cell receptor beta chains originate from one sample sequenced in a study of cytomegalovirus exposure and HLA in healthy donors. Primers: 60 Vbeta forward and 13 Jbeta reverse. The protocol was immunoSEQ multiplex PCR, while the TCRdb copy is restricted to in-frame clones and leaves out a portion. The sample holds about 120,000 clones, 65% to 80% seen once. The source material was PBMCs. These receptors came from a man between 60 and 75 years old in good health and CMV-seropositive.

V and J are TRBV27 and TRBJ1-5, with D maybe TRBD1 (5 bases). V gave up 0 bases and J gave up 4 bases, with 10 bases separating them. CDR3 length: 15 amino acids. The germline CDR1 and CDR2 sequences are MNHEY and SMNVEV (reference sequence). This CDR3 is CASSLSGTLNQPQHF. In DNA form, the CDR3 reads TGTGCCAGCAGTTTATCGGGGACTCTGAATCAGCCCCAGCATTTT.

This clone was recorded once. The chain has TRBV11-3 and TRBJ1-2; 9 positions agree with TRBD1. Germline CDR1 SGHNT, CDR2 YENEEA. With V trimmed by 5 bases and J by 8 bases, 6 bases remained unmatched. The CDR3 is 13 amino acids. The CDR3 protein is CASSPGQGSGYTF. CDR3 coding DNA: TGTGCCAGCAGCCCCGGACAGGGGAGCGGCTACACCTTC.

The DNA of the CDR3 is TGTGCCAGCAGCTTCCCCGGGACAGGGAACACTGAAGCTTTCTTT. It encodes CASSFPGTGNTEAFF. V and J are TRBV5-5 and TRBJ1-1; TRBD1 matches 8 bases. Germline CDR1 reads SGHKS; CDR2 reads YYEKEE (reference sequence). J gave up 1 base and V 2 bases, and 4 bases lay outside the gene matches. The CDR3 loop spans 15 amino acids. The full variable domain, in which reference TRBV5-5 and TRBJ1-1 provide the parts outside the CDR3, is DAGVTQSPTHLIKTRGQQVTLRCSPISGHKSVSWYQQVLGQGPQFIFQYYEKEERGRGNFPDRFSARQFPNYSSELNVNALLLGDSALYLCASSFPGTGNTEAFFGQGTRLTVV.

This chain's CDR3 is CASSYGGATGYQHF. In DNA form, the CDR3 reads TGTGCCAGTAGTTACGGGGGAGCTACGGGGTACCAGCATTTT. J is TRBJ1-5 and V is TRBV19; D possibly corresponds to TRBD1 (5 bases). CDR3 length: 14 residues. V gave up 5 bases and J gave up 12 bases, with 20 bases separating them. The germline gives CDR1 LNHDA, CDR2 SQIVND (reference sequence).

The rearrangement links TRBV5-1 to TRBJ2-7; TRBD2 matches at 9 bases. V lost 0 bases, J lost 6 bases, and 10 bases stayed unmatched. CDR1 and CDR2 (germline): SGHRS, YFSETQ. CDR3 size: 16 residues. For the CDR3, the DNA is TGCGCCAGCAGCTTGGAAGGTCTAGCGGGAATTTCCGAGCAGTACTTC. Amino acids: CASSLEGLAGISEQYF.

The chain is built from TRBV14 and TRBJ2-1; 12 positions agree with TRBD2. Germline loops: CDR1 SGHDN, CDR2 FVKESK. This CDR3 comprises 16 residues. The trim removed 4 bases at V and 3 bases at J, leaving 4 bases unmatched. CDR3 amino acids: CASSRRLAGVYNEQFF. The CDR3 DNA follows: TGTGCCAGCAGCCGTCGACTAGCGGGAGTCTACAATGAGCAGTTCTTC.

The rearrangement joins TRBV28 to TRBJ2-2; perhaps TRBD1 as D (5 bases). Germline assignment: CDR1 MDHEN and CDR2 SYDVKM. Trimming took off 3 bases at V and 1 base at J, with 18 bases between the two ends. This CDR3 has 18 amino acids. The CDR3 coding sequence is TGTGCCAGCAGTTTGTCCATCAGCCCCAGGGTGAACACCGGGGAGCTGTTTTTT. Translation gives CASSLSISPRVNTGELFF.

This chain connects TRBV2 to TRBJ1-1; 8 nucleotides align to TRBD1. The CDR3 runs to 13 residues. The V segment lost 6 bases and the J segment 1 base; nucleotides outside the gene matches: 1. The germline gives CDR1 SNHLY, CDR2 FYNNEI. The DNA of the CDR3 is TGTGCCAGCAGGGACAGGGCGAACACTGAAGCTTTCTTT. It specifies CASRDRANTEAFF.

The chain couples TRBV5-4 to TRBJ1-2; D gene unclear. The CDR3 loop spans 14 amino acids. Germline V gene data show CDR1 as SGHNT and CDR2 as YYREEE (reference sequence). Trimming cost V 2 bases and J 2 bases, with 10 bases left between them. CDR3: CASSFAQSNYGYTF. The CDR3, as DNA: TGTGCCAGCAGCTTCGCACAGTCCAACTATGGCTACACCTTC.

CDR3 bases: TGTGCCAGCGGGACACCCTATAGCAATCAGCCCCAGCATTTT. Translation: CASGTPYSNQPQHF. The chain links TRBV27 to TRBJ1-5; a possible D gene is TRBD1 (6 bases). The CDR3 totals 14 residues. The germline V gene encodes CDR1 MNHEY and CDR2 SMNVEV (reference sequence). The ends were cut back, 8 bases at V and 0 bases at J, with 11 bases in the middle.

This rearrangement joins TRBV18 to TRBJ2-3, with 8 bases aligning to TRBD2. The ends lost 4 bases at V and 5 bases at J; junction bases unmatched: 5. This CDR3 has 14 amino acids. Germline V gene data show CDR1 as KGHSH and CDR2 as LQKENI. CDR3 DNA sequence: TGTGCCAGCTCACAGCGGGGGCTGGAAGATACGCAGTATTTT. Protein: CASSQRGLEDTQYF.

Only one count was recorded for this clone. The rearrangement joins TRBV6-5 to TRBJ2-7; D gene uncertain. Trimming stripped 7 bases from V and 6 bases from J, with 10 bases between. CDR3 size: 11 residues. Germline CDR1 reads MNHEY; CDR2 reads SVGAGI. The CDR3 sequence: CASIYRTEQYF. Here the CDR3 DNA reads TGTGCCAGCATTTATAGAACCGAGCAGTACTTC.

The V call is TRBV5-1, the J call TRBJ1-3; TRBD1 is a possible D gene (5 bases). The germline gives CDR1 SGHRS, CDR2 YFSETQ. CDR3 size: 18 residues. Trimming removed 0 bases from V and 2 bases from J, with 18 bases in between. In DNA, the CDR3 is TGCGCCAGCAGCTTGGGTGGGGCAGGGTCTTTGCCTGGAAACACCATATATTTT. Translating gives CASSLGGAGSLPGNTIYF.

V is TRBV5-1 and J is TRBJ1-2, with TRBD1 as a possible D gene (5 bases). The V end was cut by 4 bases, the J end by 8 bases, with 12 bases between. The CDR3 has 12 residues. CDR1 is SGHRS, CDR2 YFSETQ, per germline. CDR3 protein: CASSLTGRGYTF. Written as DNA, the CDR3 is TGCGCCAGCAGCCTTACAGGTCGAGGCTACACCTTC.

This chain joins TRBV27 and TRBJ2-1; no clear D gene. The V and J ends lost 4 bases and 9 bases respectively, with 13 bases between them. CDR3 size: 13 residues. CDR1 is MNHEY and CDR2 is SMNVEV in the germline V gene (reference sequence). The CDR3 sequence is CASSSPPGVEQFF. CDR3 DNA sequence: TGTGCCAGCAGTTCTCCCCCAGGCGTTGAGCAGTTCTTC.

The chain carries TRBV5-1 and TRBJ2-7, with D maybe TRBD1 (6 bases). Germline CDR1 is SGHRS and CDR2 is YFSETQ. Trimming removed 5 bases from V and 0 bases from J, with 15 bases in between. The CDR3 contains 15 residues. The CDR3 spells CASSVGADSSYEQYF. The CDR3 nucleotides read TGCGCCAGCAGTGTGGGGGCAGATAGCTCCTACGAGCAGTACTTC.

The chain carries TRBV5-1 and TRBJ2-1, with a possible D match to TRBD1 (5 bases). The V end was cut by 1 base, the J end by 7 bases, with 9 bases between. The CDR3 is made up of 13 amino acids. From germline, CDR1 is SGHRS and CDR2 YFSETQ. CDR3 loop: CASSLLGLNEQFF. The CDR3 DNA reads as TGCGCCAGCAGCTTGTTGGGGCTAAATGAGCAGTTCTTC. Full variable domain (rest looked up from reference TRBV5-1 and TRBJ2-1): KAGVTQTPRYLIKTRGQQVTLSCSPISGHRSVSWYQQTPGQGLQFLFEYFSETQRNKGNFPGRFSGRQFSNSRSEMNVSTLELGDSALYLCASSLLGLNEQFFGPGTRLTVL.

This clone has more than one count but fewer than ten. The CDR3 bases are TGTGCCAGCAGTTTACTTTGGACAGGGGATGGGAAACTGTTTTTT. Its protein product is CASSLLWTGDGKLFF. The J gene is TRBJ1-4, the V gene TRBV28; 9 positions agree with TRBD1. The germline gives CDR1 MDHEN, CDR2 SYDVKM. V dropped 2 bases and J dropped 11; count of bases not matched to a gene: 9. The CDR3 runs 15 residues.

The sample holds one count of this clone. The V and J genes are TRBV5-4 and TRBJ2-7, with 10 bases matching TRBD2. CDR3 length equals 16 residues. Germline V gene lookup returns CDR1 SGHNT and CDR2 YYREEE (reference sequence). The V gene end was trimmed by 4 bases and the J gene end by 3 bases; junction bases not matched to a gene: 10. CDR3 bases: TGTGCCAGCAGCCCGGGGGGCCTAGCGGGAGACTACGAGCAGTACTTC. It codes for CASSPGGLAGDYEQYF. The full variable domain, in which reference TRBV5-4 and TRBJ2-7 provide the parts outside the CDR3, is ETGVTQSPTHLIKTRGQQVTLRCSSQSGHNTVSWYQQALGQGPQFIFQYYREEENGRGNFPPRFSGLQFPNYSSELNVNALELDDSALYLCASSPGGLAGDYEQYFGPGTRLTVT.

V and J are TRBV7-8 and TRBJ2-2; tentative D call: TRBD1 (6 bases). V lost 3 bases and J lost 6, with 23 bases in between. This CDR3 is 18 amino acids long. CDR1 is SGHVS and CDR2 is FQNEAQ in the germline V gene. CDR3 sequence (DNA): TGTGCCAGCAGCTTCCCGGGCAGGGGACCCACCTCCGCCGGGGAGCTGTTTTTT. Its protein is CASSFPGRGPTSAGELFF. Combining the CDR3 with reference TRBV7-8 and TRBJ2-2 gives the whole variable domain GAGVSQSPRYKVAKRGQDVALRCDPISGHVSLFWYQQALGQGPEFLTYFQNEAQLDKSGLPSDRFFAERPEGSVSTLKIQRTQQEDSAVYLCASSFPGRGPTSAGELFFGEGSRLTVL.

This clone came up once. The V and J genes are TRBV7-9 and TRBJ2-5; D unresolved. The CDR3 sequence is 11 residues long. Per the germline V gene, CDR1 is SEHNR and CDR2 is FQNEAQ (reference sequence). V was pared by 6 bases and J by 5 bases, with 7 bases between. The DNA of the CDR3 is TGTGCCAGCAGTAGTTGGGAGACCCAGTACTTC. Translation gives CASSSWETQYF.